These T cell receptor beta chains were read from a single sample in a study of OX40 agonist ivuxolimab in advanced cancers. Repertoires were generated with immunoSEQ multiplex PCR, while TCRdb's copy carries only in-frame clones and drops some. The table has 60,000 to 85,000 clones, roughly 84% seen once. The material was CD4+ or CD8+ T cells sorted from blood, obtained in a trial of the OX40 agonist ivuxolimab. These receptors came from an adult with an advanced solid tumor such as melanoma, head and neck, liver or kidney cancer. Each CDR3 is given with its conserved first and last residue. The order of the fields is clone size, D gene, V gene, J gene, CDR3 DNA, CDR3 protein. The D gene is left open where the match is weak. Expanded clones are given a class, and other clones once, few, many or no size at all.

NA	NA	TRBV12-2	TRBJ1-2	TGTGCAAGTCGCTTAGGGGTAGTCGACTATGGCTACACCTTC	CASRLGVVDYGYTF
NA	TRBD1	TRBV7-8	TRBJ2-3	TGTGCCAGCAGCTCGACAGGGGCAGGAGCGGGCCAGGCGAGCACAGATACGCAGTATTTT	CASSSTGAGAGQASTDTQYF
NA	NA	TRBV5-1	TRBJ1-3	TGCGCCAGCAGCTTGGGCGGGGGCGCGAGTGCTGGAAACACCATATATTTT	CASSLGGGASAGNTIYF
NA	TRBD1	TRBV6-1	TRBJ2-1	TGTGCCAGCCGGGGACAGGGGGTAGGGGAGCAGTTCTTC	CASRGQGVGEQFF
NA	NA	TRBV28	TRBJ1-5	TGTGCCAGCAGTCCCCATGTCCCCCAGCATTTT	CASSPHVPQHF
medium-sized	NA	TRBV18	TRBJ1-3	TGTGCCAGCTCACCATTGAACGGGGGCCGACAAACTGGAAACACCATATATTTT	CASSPLNGGRQTGNTIYF
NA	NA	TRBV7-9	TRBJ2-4	TGTGCCAGCAGCATATCCGGGCAACAAAACATTCAGTACTTC	CASSISGQQNIQYF
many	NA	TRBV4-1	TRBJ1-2	TGCGCCAGCAGCCAAGACGCAGACTCCGTTAACTATGGCTACACCTTC	CASSQDADSVNYGYTF
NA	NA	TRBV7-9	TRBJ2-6	TGTGCCAGCAGCTTAGGTATCTCTGGGGCCAACGTCCTGACTTTC	CASSLGISGANVLTF
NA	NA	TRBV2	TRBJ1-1	TGTGCCAGCAGTGAAGCAGTAGAAAGGAGGGCTTTCTTT	CASSEAVERRAFF
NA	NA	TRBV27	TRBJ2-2	TGTGCCAGCCGGTATACAGGGAACACCGGGGAGCTGTTTTTT	CASRYTGNTGELFF
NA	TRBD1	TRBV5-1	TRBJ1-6	TGCGCCAGCAGCTTAAACCCCGGGACAGGGGCTAATTCACCCCTCCACTTT	CASSLNPGTGANSPLHF
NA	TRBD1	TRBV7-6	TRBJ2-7	TGTGCCAGCAGCAAGGGGGCTGAGTACGAGCAGTACTTC	CASSKGAEYEQYF
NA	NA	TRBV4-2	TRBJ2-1	TGTGCCAGCAGCCAAGAAGCCACCAGCTCCTACAATGAGCAGTTCTTC	CASSQEATSSYNEQFF
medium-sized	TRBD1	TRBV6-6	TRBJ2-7	TGTGCCAGCAGAGTCGGACAGGGGGGATACGAGCAGTACTTC	CASRVGQGGYEQYF
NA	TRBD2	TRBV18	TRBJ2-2	TGTGCCAGCTCACCCCGGCTAGCGGAAGACACCGGGGAGCTGTTTTTT	CASSPRLAEDTGELFF
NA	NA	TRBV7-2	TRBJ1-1	TGTGCCAGCAGCTTAGTCGGAGGGGGAATGAACACTGAAGCTTTCTTT	CASSLVGGGMNTEAFF
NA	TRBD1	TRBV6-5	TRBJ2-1	TGTGCCAGCAGTTACTCGAGGGACAGCCCCAATGAGCAGTTCTTC	CASSYSRDSPNEQFF
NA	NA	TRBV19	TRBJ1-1	TGTGCCAGTACCCCCAGGCGGGGGCTGAACACTGAAGCTTTCTTT	CASTPRRGLNTEAFF
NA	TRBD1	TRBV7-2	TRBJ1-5	TGTGCCAGCAGCTTGGGACAGGGTTTCGAGAAGCCCCAGCATTTT	CASSLGQGFEKPQHF
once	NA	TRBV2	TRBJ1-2	TGTGCCAGCAGTGAATTCCGGACGGACTATGGCTACACCTTC	CASSEFRTDYGYTF
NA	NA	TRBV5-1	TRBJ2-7	TGCGCCAGCAGCTTGGCTCGGGAGATGAGCTACGAGCAGTACTTC	CASSLAREMSYEQYF
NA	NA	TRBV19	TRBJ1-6	TGTGCCAGTTCCGGGTCATGGGATTCACCCCTCCACTTT	CASSGSWDSPLHF
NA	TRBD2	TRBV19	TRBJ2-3	TGTGCCAGTAGTCCCCAGGGACTAGCGGGGGGGCGGGCAGATACGCAGTATTTT	CASSPQGLAGGRADTQYF
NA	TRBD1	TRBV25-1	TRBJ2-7	TGTGCCAGCACCAGGACAGGCCACTACGAGCAGTACTTC	CASTRTGHYEQYF
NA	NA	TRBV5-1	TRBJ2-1	TGCGCCAGCAGGTTGTGGACAGTGATGTTCTTC	CASRLWTVMFF